The clone carrying this TCR beta chain is a singleton in its sample. Its antigen remains unknown. The data were produced by immunoSEQ multiplex PCR, yet TCRdb's version contains in-frame clones alone and is incomplete. The sample has under 65,000 clones; approximately 90% are singletons. The sample originates from a study of OX40 agonist ivuxolimab in advanced cancers. Study summary: Eligibility admitted prior anti-PD-1, anti-PD-L1 or anti-CTLA-4 therapy; around 38% had some. Study conclusions and caveats: Clones of CD4+ and CD8+ blood T cells grew by week 6 at doses of 0.1 to 3.0 mg/kg.

V lost 2 bases and J lost 5, with 7 bases in between. The CDR3 is made up of 12 amino acids. The germline V gene encodes CDR1 SGHTS and CDR2 YDEGEE. This specimen consisted of CD4+ or CD8+ T cells sorted from blood, obtained in a trial of the OX40 agonist ivuxolimab. V gene TRBV5-8 combines with J gene TRBJ1-1; a possible D gene is TRBD1 (6 bases). The sequence was collected from an adult with an advanced solid tumor such as melanoma, head and neck, liver or kidney cancer. Here the CDR3 reads CASSFGTTEAFF. The DNA of the CDR3 is TGTGCCAGCAGCTTCGGGACAACTGAAGCTTTCTTT.